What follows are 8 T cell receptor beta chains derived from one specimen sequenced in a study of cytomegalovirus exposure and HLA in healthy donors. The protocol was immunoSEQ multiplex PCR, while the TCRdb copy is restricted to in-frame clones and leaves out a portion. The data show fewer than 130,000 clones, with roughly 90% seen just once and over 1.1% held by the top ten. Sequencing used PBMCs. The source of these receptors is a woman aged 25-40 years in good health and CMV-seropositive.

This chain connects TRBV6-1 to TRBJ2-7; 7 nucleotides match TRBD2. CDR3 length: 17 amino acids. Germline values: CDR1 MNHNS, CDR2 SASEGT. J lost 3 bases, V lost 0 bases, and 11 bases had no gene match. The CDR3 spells CASSEALILASHYEQYF. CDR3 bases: TGTGCCAGCAGTGAAGCTTTGATACTAGCGAGCCACTACGAGCAGTACTTC.

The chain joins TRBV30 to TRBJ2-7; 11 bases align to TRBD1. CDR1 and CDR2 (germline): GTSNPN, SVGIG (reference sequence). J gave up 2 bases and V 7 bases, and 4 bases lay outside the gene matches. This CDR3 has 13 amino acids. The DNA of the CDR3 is TGTGCCTCGGGACAGGGGGGTCCCTACGAGCAGTACTTC. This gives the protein CASGQGGPYEQYF. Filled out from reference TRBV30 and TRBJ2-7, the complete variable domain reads SQTIHQWPATLVQPVGSPLSLECTVEGTSNPNLYWYRQAAGRGLQLLFYSVGIGQISSEVPQNLSASRPQDRQFILSSKKLLLSDSGFYLCASGQGGPYEQYFGPGTRLTVT.

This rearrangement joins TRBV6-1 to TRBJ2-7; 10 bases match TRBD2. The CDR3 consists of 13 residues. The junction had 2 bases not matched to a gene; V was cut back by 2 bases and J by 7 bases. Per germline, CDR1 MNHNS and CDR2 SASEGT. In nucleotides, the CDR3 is TGTGCCAGCAGTGAACTAGCGGGAGTGGAGCAGTACTTC. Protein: CASSELAGVEQYF.

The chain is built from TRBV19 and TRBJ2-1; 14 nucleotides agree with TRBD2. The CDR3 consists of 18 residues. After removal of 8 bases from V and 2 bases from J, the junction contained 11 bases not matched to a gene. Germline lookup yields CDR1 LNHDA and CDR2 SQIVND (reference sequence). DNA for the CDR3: TGTGCCAGTTCAGGGGGGACTAGCGGGAGTCCCACCTACAATGAGCAGTTCTTC. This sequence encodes CASSGGTSGSPTYNEQFF. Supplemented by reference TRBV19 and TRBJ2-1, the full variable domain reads DGGITQSPKYLFRKEGQNVTLSCEQNLNHDAMYWYRQDPGQGLRLIYYSQIVNDFQKGDIAEGYSVSREKKESFPLTVTSAQKNPTAFYLCASSGGTSGSPTYNEQFFGPGTRLTVL.

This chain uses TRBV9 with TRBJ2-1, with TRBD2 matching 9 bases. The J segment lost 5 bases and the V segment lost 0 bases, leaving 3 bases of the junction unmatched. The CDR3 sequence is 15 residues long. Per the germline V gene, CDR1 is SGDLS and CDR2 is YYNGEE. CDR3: CASSVGTSGHNEQFF. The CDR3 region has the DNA TGTGCCAGCAGCGTAGGTACTAGCGGGCACAATGAGCAGTTCTTC.

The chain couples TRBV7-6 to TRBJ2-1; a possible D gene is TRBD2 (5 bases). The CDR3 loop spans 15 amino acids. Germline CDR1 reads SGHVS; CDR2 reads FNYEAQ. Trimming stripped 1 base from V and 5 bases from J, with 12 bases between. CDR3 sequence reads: CASSLGLGSNNEQFF. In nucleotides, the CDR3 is TGTGCCAGCAGCTTAGGTCTGGGGAGTAACAATGAGCAGTTCTTC.

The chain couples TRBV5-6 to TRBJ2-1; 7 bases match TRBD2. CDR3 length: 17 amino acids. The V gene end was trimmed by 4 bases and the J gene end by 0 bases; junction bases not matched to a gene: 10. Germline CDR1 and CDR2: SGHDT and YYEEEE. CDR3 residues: CASSRLAGGSSYNEQFF. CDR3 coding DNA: TGTGCCAGCAGCCGATTAGCGGGCGGGAGCTCCTACAATGAGCAGTTCTTC.

CDR3 in amino acids: CASIGEGREIYEQYF. The CDR3 region has the DNA TGTGCCAGCATAGGCGAGGGTAGGGAAATCTACGAGCAGTACTTC. The chain employs TRBV7-9 and TRBJ2-7; D is possibly TRBD2 (5 bases). Trimming removed 7 bases from V and 3 bases from J, with 19 bases in between. The germline CDR1 and CDR2 sequences are SEHNR and FQNEAQ (reference sequence). The CDR3 has 15 amino acids.